This T cell receptor beta chain was recovered during a study of spatial heterogeneity in lung cancer (dated by TCRdb to the late 2010s). With respect to the entire study: Beta-chain transcripts were consistently detected in greater numbers than alpha-chain transcripts, which likely reflected higher beta-chain transcript abundance. In the raw uncorrected reads, each unique combination of TCR and UMI appeared on average more than ten times. In non-small cell lung cancer, the study quantitatively compared TCR alpha and beta repertoires across several tumor regions, matched nontumor lung, and blood. Nonsynonymous mutation counts, determined by whole-exome sequencing of tumor tissue, were related to TCR repertoire features. Both alpha and beta chains were TCR-sequenced in samples taken at surgery, namely 220 tumor regions, around 64 matched nontumor lung samples and roughly 56 PBMC samples.

Interpreted using the paper, the time point label stands for: sample taken at primary tumor resection. Donors were 65 to 85 patients with early-stage, untreated non-small cell lung cancer from the lung TRACERx cohort. For TCR sequencing, whole RNA was extracted from tumor and nontumor lung tissue, or from cryopreserved PBMC samples, and no cell sorting was done. Patients were selected for TCR sequencing only if sufficient RNA was available from at least two tumor regions. This clonotype was recorded many times. Its specific antigen is unknown. No qualities accompany the bases; no much larger clone lies one base away. The V and J ends are trimmed by 7 bases and 1 base, leaving 10 bases between them. The CDR3 runs 14 amino acids, cysteine and phenylalanine included. The entry retains the CDR3 DNA only, 42 bases that are in frame from base 1. Based on the germline V gene (reference sequence), the CDR1 and CDR2 sequences are MNHNY and SVGAGI.

What the work shows at the level of the full study, not this receptor alone: Additional single-cell paired TCR alpha and beta sequencing was considered necessary to confirm, at a functional level, the hypothesis that regional TCRs recognize regional mutations. Ubiquitous expanded tumor TCRs were detected in blood more often at tumor resection than at routine follow-up.

Library preparation employed 5' RACE. The data were produced on a NextSeq 500. In the TCR library protocol, a unique molecular identifier was attached to each TCR cDNA molecule so that PCR and sequencing errors could be corrected. On the authors' methods: TCR identification, UMI-based error correction and CDR3 extraction were performed with Decombinator tools. TCRs above a frequency of 2 per 1,000, corresponding to the top 1% of the tumor frequency distribution, were defined as expanded. Renyi diversity was computed with the R vegan package after each repertoire had been subsampled 100 times to 5,000 TCRs. CDR3 similarity networks were constructed using string-kernel similarity of amino acid triplets, with links drawn between CDR3s whose pairwise similarity was above 0.82. TCRdb redid the processing of the public reads, applying fastp at Q25 and MiXCR, and retained in-frame beta chains. Under each unique CDR3 protein, matching rows form one entry showing the most common genes and DNA. These V and J calls originate from TCRdb's pipeline instead of the authors' own analysis. The sample includes approximately 11,000 distinct CDR3 sequences, with 3.7% observed a single time. Under 60% of the sample comes from the top ten.

This sequence originates from a female donor with early-stage non-small cell lung cancer. The chain couples TRBV6-6 to TRBJ2-2; perhaps TRBD2 is the D gene, with 5 bases matching. The material sequenced was PBMCs, taken at surgery. Here is the DNA: TGTGCCAGCATCTGGACTTGGAACACCGGGGAGCTGTTTTTT. Translated, this is CASIWTWNTGELFF.